This is a list of T cell receptor beta chains from one sample in a study of shared clonotypes between healthy human individuals. Using immunoSEQ multiplex PCR, the repertoire was profiled, and TCRdb retains in-frame clones only, with some absent. The sample lists approximately 95,000 clones, about 68% seen once, with roughly 43% in the top ten. The sample consisted of memory CD8+ T cells sorted from blood. The source of these receptors is a man younger than 45 in good health. The CDR3 runs from the conserved cysteine through the conserved F or W. Fields, in order: clone size, J gene, V gene, D gene, CDR3 protein, CDR3 DNA. D genes are given only for firm matches. Clone size, where shown, is once, few, many, or a class for clones that have expanded.

once TRBJ2-7 TRBV4-1 TRBD1 CASSHTGQAYEQYF TGCGCCAGCAGCCACACCGGACAGGCCTACGAGCAGTACTTC
NA TRBJ2-1 TRBV25-1 TRBD2 CASTSGLIGEQFF TGTGCCAGCACTAGCGGGTTAATTGGTGAGCAGTTCTTC
NA TRBJ2-2 TRBV6-5 TRBD1 CASSYGTGVPGELFF TGTGCCAGCAGTTATGGGACAGGGGTGCCCGGGGAGCTGTTTTTT
NA TRBJ2-5 TRBV7-9 NA CASSRSEETQYF TGTGCCAGCAGCCGATCCGAAGAGACCCAGTACTTC
NA TRBJ2-1 TRBV6-1 TRBD2 CASSAGTSDYNEQFF TGTGCCAGCAGTGCAGGGACTAGCGATTACAATGAGCAGTTCTTC
few TRBJ1-2 TRBV6-1 NA CASSELPVVGEGDYGYTF TGTGCCAGCAGTGAACTCCCCGTGGTTGGCGAAGGGGATTATGGCTACACCTTC
NA TRBJ2-1 TRBV6-1 TRBD2 CASSEALAGALYNEQFF TGTGCCAGCAGTGAAGCCCTAGCGGGAGCATTATACAATGAGCAGTTCTTC
NA TRBJ2-3 TRBV30 TRBD2 CAWSSYSGSRDTQYF TGTGCCTGGAGTTCCTATAGCGGGAGTAGAGATACGCAGTATTTT
few TRBJ2-7 TRBV6-6 TRBD1 CASSLGTEIYEQYF TGTGCCAGCAGCCTCGGGACAGAAATTTACGAGCAGTACTTC
few TRBJ2-1 TRBV5-4 TRBD2 CASSLELAGTVGDEQFF TGTGCCAGCAGCTTGGAATTAGCGGGAACAGTGGGGGATGAGCAGTTCTTC
NA TRBJ1-1 TRBV6-6 TRBD1 CASSFPDREAFF TGTGCCAGCAGTTTCCCGGACAGGGAAGCTTTCTTT
NA TRBJ2-7 TRBV7-6 NA CASSPGESYEQYF TGTGCCAGCAGCCCGGGGGAATCCTACGAGCAGTACTTC
NA TRBJ2-3 TRBV28 NA CASSLGRGDTDTQYF TGTGCCAGCAGTTTAGGCAGGGGAGACACAGATACGCAGTATTTT
once TRBJ2-6 TRBV7-2 NA CASSLGRGHSGANVLTF TGTGCCAGCAGCTTAGGGAGGGGGCACTCTGGGGCCAACGTCCTGACTTTC
NA TRBJ2-3 TRBV9 NA CASSVVGATDTQYF TGTGCCAGCAGCGTAGTGGGTGCCACAGATACGCAGTATTTT
NA TRBJ2-3 TRBV27 NA CASSFEVGARGQYF TGTGCCAGCAGTTTTGAGGTCGGAGCGAGGGGGCAGTATTTT
NA TRBJ2-7 TRBV28 NA CASSLSLSLDLYSYEQYF TGTGCCAGCAGTTTATCCCTTTCCCTGGACCTTTACTCCTACGAGCAGTACTTC
NA TRBJ2-1 TRBV9 TRBD2 CASSVERGRAEWYNEQFF TGTGCCAGCAGCGTAGAGCGCGGGAGGGCCGAGTGGTACAATGAGCAGTTCTTC
NA TRBJ1-2 TRBV28 NA CASATPGQLNYGYTF TGTGCCAGCGCAACACCGGGACAACTTAACTATGGCTACACCTTC
NA TRBJ2-7 TRBV4-2 NA CASSQEQGYEQYF TGTGCCAGCAGCCAAGAACAGGGCTACGAGCAGTACTTC
once TRBJ2-5 TRBV6-1 NA CASSEFGGLQTQYF TGTGCCAGCAGTGAATTTGGAGGGTTGCAGACCCAGTACTTC
NA TRBJ2-7 TRBV6-5 NA CASSWGHPYEQYF TGTGCCAGCAGTTGGGGACACCCGTACGAGCAGTACTTC
NA TRBJ1-5 TRBV4-1 NA CASSQDTGGTNQPQHF TGCGCCAGCAGCCAAGACACCGGGGGCACAAATCAGCCCCAGCATTTT
once TRBJ2-7 TRBV11-2 NA CASSLAGGLYYEQYF TGTGCCAGCAGCTTAGCAGGGGGACTTTACTACGAGCAGTACTTC
NA TRBJ2-7 TRBV25-1 NA CASSDPGYEQYF TGTGCCAGCAGTGACCCGGGCTACGAGCAGTACTTC
few TRBJ2-7 TRBV14 NA CASSPNREAREQYF TGTGCCAGCAGCCCAAACAGGGAGGCACGCGAGCAGTACTTC
NA TRBJ2-2 TRBV14 NA CASSQMGEPTGELFF TGTGCCAGCAGCCAAATGGGGGAGCCAACCGGGGAGCTGTTTTTT
NA TRBJ2-2 TRBV18 TRBD2 CASSPASGYTGELFF TGTGCCAGCTCACCTGCTAGCGGGTACACCGGGGAGCTGTTTTTT